Below, 21 T cell receptor beta chains from the same sample are listed, as sequenced in a study of identical twins. TCRdb re-analysed the 5' RACE reads in MiXCR, keeping a single row per CDR3 protein. The repertoire has roughly 720,000 distinct CDR3 sequences, 18% of them found once; the top ten carry less than 15%. Another study also made use of these data, one on T cells expressing NK-cell markers.

Sequencing was performed on PBMCs. Every receptor here comes from a woman aged 18-30 years in good health.

V is TRBV7-3 and J is TRBJ2-3, with TRBD2 matching 11 bases. The CDR3 has 17 amino acids. V gave up 5 bases and J gave up 6 bases; unmatched junction bases: 13. Germline lookup yields CDR1 SGHTA and CDR2 FQGTGA. CDR3 region: CASSAAPNSGGGDTQYF. As DNA, the CDR3 is TGTGCCAGCAGCGCGGCCCCCAATAGCGGGGGGGGTGATACGCAGTATTTT.

V usage is TRBV7-9 and J usage is TRBJ1-1, with D hard to call. Looked up from germline, CDR1 is SEHNR and CDR2 is FQNEAQ (reference sequence). V dropped 3 bases and J dropped 4 bases, with 9 bases sitting between them. The CDR3 has 13 amino acids. The chain's CDR3 is CASSFHEVTEAFF. The CDR3 region has the DNA TGTGCCAGCAGCTTTCACGAGGTCACTGAAGCTTTCTTT. Together with reference TRBV7-9 and TRBJ1-1, the CDR3 gives the full variable domain: DTGVSQNPRHKITKRGQNVTFRCDPISEHNRLYWYRQTLGQGPEFLTYFQNEAQLEKSRLLSDRFSAERPKGSFSTLEIQRTEQGDSAMYLCASSFHEVTEAFFGQGTRLTVV.

This clonotype was counted only a few times. This chain links TRBV19 with TRBJ1-2; no clear D. The germline V and J ends were trimmed by 9 bases and 8 bases, with 22 bases remaining between them. Germline CDR1 is LNHDA and CDR2 is SQIVND (reference sequence). There are 14 residues in the CDR3. The CDR3: CASLTQPGSNGYTF. CDR3 sequence (DNA): TGTGCCAGCCTGACCCAGCCGGGGAGTAACGGCTACACCTTC.

The chain couples TRBV5-1 to TRBJ1-2; no clear D gene. V lost 0 bases and J lost 3, with 9 bases in between. CDR1 is SGHRS, CDR2 YFSETQ, per germline. The CDR3 extends over 14 amino acids. CDR3 in DNA: TGCGCCAGCAGCTTGGACGGGTCCGACTATGGCTACACCTTC. Its translation is CASSLDGSDYGYTF.

The CDR3 DNA is TGCAGCGTCACACTGGGGTGGTACAATGAGCAGTTCTTC. It encodes CSVTLGWYNEQFF. This chain joins TRBV29-1 and TRBJ2-1; D gene uncertain. CDR3 length: 13 residues. Germline V lookup: CDR1 SQVTM, CDR2 ANQGSEA. V lost 6 bases to trimming and J lost 4 bases, with 13 bases between them.

V and J are TRBV6-2 or TRBV6-3 and TRBJ2-1, with 12 bases fitting TRBD2. With 6 bases clipped from V and 4 bases from J, the junction kept 7 bases outside the gene matches. Germline-derived CDR1 and CDR2 are MNHEY and SVGEGT. The CDR3 extends over 16 amino acids. The CDR3 DNA reads as TGTGCCAGCAGATCCCTAGCGGGAGGGTTATACAATGAGCAGTTCTTC. This translates into CASRSLAGGLYNEQFF.

The rearrangement uses TRBV10-1 and TRBJ2-1, with 7 bases matching TRBD2. This CDR3 spans 17 amino acids. The V and J ends lost 3 bases and 4 bases, in that order; junction bases with no gene match: 12. The germline V gene has CDR1 WNHNN and CDR2 SYGVQD (reference sequence). The CDR3 reads CASSESSGAGRYNEQFF. The CDR3 DNA reads TGCGCCAGCAGTGAAAGTAGCGGAGCGGGGAGGTACAATGAGCAGTTCTTC.

The CDR3 region is CASSLDGGVGTEAFF. In DNA, the CDR3 is TGTGCCAGCAGCTTAGATGGGGGCGTTGGTACTGAAGCTTTCTTT. The chain couples TRBV13 to TRBJ1-1; possible D gene TRBD1, 6 bases. V lost 1 base and J 5 bases, leaving 14 bases between the germline ends. Germline CDR1 is PRHDT and CDR2 is FYEKMQ (reference sequence). The CDR3 is 15 residues long. Full variable domain (remainder filled in from reference TRBV13 and TRBJ1-1): AAGVIQSPRHLIKEKRETATLKCYPIPRHDTVYWYQQGPGQDPQFLISFYEKMQSDKGSIPDRFSAQQFSDYHSELNMSSLELGDSALYFCASSLDGGVGTEAFFGQGTRLTVV.

This clonotype has a count of ten or more. For the CDR3, the DNA is TGTGCCAGCAGTTTCCGCAGGGGGCTTGAAAAACTGTTTTTT. Translating gives CASSFRRGLEKLFF. The genes are TRBV12-3 or TRBV12-4 and TRBJ1-4, with 8 bases matching TRBD1. V dropped 3 bases and J dropped 7; count of bases not matched to a gene: 4. The CDR3 extends over 14 amino acids.

The V and J genes are TRBV20-1 and TRBJ2-1, with 8 bases lining up with TRBD2. Germline assignment: CDR1 DFQATT and CDR2 SNEGSKA (reference sequence). CDR3 size: 16 residues. After removal of 3 bases from V and 6 bases from J, the junction contained 13 bases not matched to a gene. The CDR3 is CSASLRKAGVANEQFF. CDR3 coding DNA: TGCAGTGCTAGTCTGAGGAAAGCGGGAGTTGCCAATGAGCAGTTCTTC.

The V gene is TRBV10-2, the J gene TRBJ2-2; no clear D gene. The CDR3 extends over 14 amino acids. Germline loops: CDR1 WSHSY, CDR2 SAAADI. V lost 3 bases and J 4 bases, leaving 9 bases between the germline ends. The CDR3 bases are TGCGCCAGCAGTGAAGGCAGGACCACCGGGGAGCTGTTTTTT. It encodes CASSEGRTTGELFF.

The J gene is TRBJ2-7, the V gene TRBV5-1; possible D gene TRBD1, 5 bases. Germline values: CDR1 SGHRS, CDR2 YFSETQ. The CDR3 runs to 13 residues. V dropped 0 bases and J dropped 5 bases, with 9 bases sitting between them. The DNA of the CDR3 is TGCGCCAGCAGCTTGGATCCAGGGAACGAGCAGTACTTC. Translation: CASSLDPGNEQYF.

V and J are TRBV9 and TRBJ2-7; 12 bases line up with TRBD2. This CDR3 is built from 15 residues. With 3 bases clipped from V and 3 bases from J, the junction kept 4 bases outside the gene matches. CDR1 and CDR2 from the germline V gene are SGDLS and YYNGEE. The CDR3 DNA sequence: TGTGCCAGCAGCGCAGGACTAGCGGGACTCTACGAGCAGTACTTC. This sequence encodes CASSAGLAGLYEQYF.

The rearrangement links TRBV7-6 to TRBJ2-7; 8 nucleotides line up with TRBD2. The CDR3 is 15 residues long. Trimming at V came to 10 bases and at J to 4 bases, leaving 15 bases not matched to a gene. Germline-derived CDR1 and CDR2 are SGHVS and FNYEAQ. The CDR3 here is CATSSFGGVGYEQYF. CDR3 sequence (DNA): TGTGCCACATCATCATTCGGGGGGGTCGGGTACGAGCAGTACTTC.

CDR3 region: CASSPRLAGGPYEQYF. CDR3 coding DNA: TGTGCCAGCAGCCCCCGACTAGCGGGGGGGCCCTACGAGCAGTACTTC. The chain joins TRBV7-9 to TRBJ2-7; 14 bases are a match to TRBD2. Germline V CDR1 and CDR2: SEHNR, FQNEAQ (reference sequence). The ends lost 5 bases at V and 2 bases at J; junction bases unmatched: 5. The CDR3 is 16 amino acids.

This clonotype has a count of ten or more. The V call is TRBV5-1, the J call TRBJ1-5; D not resolved. V was pared by 1 base and J by 9 bases, with 11 bases between. Germline CDR1 reads SGHRS; CDR2 reads YFSETQ. The CDR3 has 13 amino acids. The CDR3 reads CASSLILAGPQHF. As DNA, the CDR3 is TGCGCCAGCAGCTTGATCCTCGCAGGGCCCCAGCATTTT.

This clonotype was detected a few times. This sequence joins TRBV20-1 and TRBJ2-3; no clear D gene. V was clipped by 5 bases and J by 6 bases, with 9 bases between them. The germline V gene has CDR1 DFQATT and CDR2 SNEGSKA (reference sequence). The CDR3 spans 11 residues. The CDR3 sequence: CSAPPRDTQYF. The CDR3 DNA reads TGCAGTGCTCCCCCTCGGGATACGCAGTATTTT.

The rearrangement uses TRBV29-1 and TRBJ2-5; the match to TRBD1 covers 7 bases. Losses at the gene ends were 6 bases for V and 3 bases for J; bases not matched to a gene: 4. Germline values: CDR1 SQVTM, CDR2 ANQGSEA. This CDR3 region has 12 residues. DNA for the CDR3: TGCAGCGTGGGGGACAGCGAAGAGACCCAGTACTTC. This encodes CSVGDSEETQYF.

The gene calls are TRBV20-1 and TRBJ1-5, with D perhaps TRBD1 (5 bases). Trimming pared 8 bases from V and 7 bases from J, leaving 18 bases between. The CDR3 covers 13 residues. Germline lookup yields CDR1 DFQATT and CDR2 SNEGSKA (reference sequence). The CDR3 bases are TGCAGTTCCACAGGAGGACGAGAACAGCCCCAGCATTTT. Translated, it gives CSSTGGREQPQHF.

The gene calls are TRBV14 and TRBJ1-1, with 12 bases aligning to TRBD1. With 4 bases clipped from V and 3 bases from J, the junction kept 15 bases outside the gene matches. There are 19 residues in the CDR3. Germline values: CDR1 SGHDN, CDR2 FVKESK. CDR3 loop: CASSPLPRDRGRSDTEAFF. As DNA, the CDR3 is TGTGCCAGCAGCCCACTCCCCCGGGACAGGGGGCGAAGCGACACTGAAGCTTTCTTT.

The rearrangement links TRBV9 to TRBJ2-1, with 12 nucleotides matching TRBD2. This CDR3 contains 16 residues. CDR1 is SGDLS, CDR2 YYNGEE, per germline. After removal of 4 bases from V and 9 bases from J, the junction contained 11 bases not matched to a gene. The DNA for the CDR3 is TGTGCCAGCAGCCCTAGTGTGACTAGCGGGGGCCGTGAGCAGTTCTTC. Translated, it gives CASSPSVTSGGREQFF.